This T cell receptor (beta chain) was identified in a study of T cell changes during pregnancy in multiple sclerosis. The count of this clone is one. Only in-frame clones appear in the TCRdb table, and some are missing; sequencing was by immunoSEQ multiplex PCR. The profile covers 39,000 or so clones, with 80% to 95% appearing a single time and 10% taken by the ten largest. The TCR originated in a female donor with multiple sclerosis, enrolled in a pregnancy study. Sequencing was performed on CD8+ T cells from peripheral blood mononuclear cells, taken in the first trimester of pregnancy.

As DNA, the CDR3 is TGTGCCAGCAGCGTAGGGGGAGGGGCCCCAACCTCTGGAAACACCATATATTTT. It yields the protein CASSVGGGAPTSGNTIYF. This rearrangement joins TRBV9 to TRBJ1-3; tentative D call: TRBD1 (5 bases). The CDR3 length is 18 residues. Germline V gene data show CDR1 as SGDLS and CDR2 as YYNGEE. With 0 bases removed from V and 0 bases from J, the gap between germline ends came to 16 bases.